What follows are 32 T cell receptor beta chains derived from one specimen sequenced in a study of blood T cells in healthy people across ages. The second PCR ran about 7 to 12 cycles with a sample-barcoded 5' primer and J-beta primers. TCRdb called the 5' RACE reads again in MiXCR, with one record for every CDR3 protein. The sample shows 1,300,000 or so distinct CDR3 sequences, approximately 59% of them seen only once. The sample comprised blood. The receptors stem from a man in his late teens or twenties in good health.

The chain recombines TRBV28 with TRBJ2-5; TRBD1 agrees at 7 bases. In germline, CDR1 is MDHEN, CDR2 SYDVKM. This CDR3 spans 14 amino acids. Trimming removed 0 bases from V and 2 bases from J; junction bases left unmatched: 0. CDR3 in DNA: TGTGCCAGCAGTTTATGGGGACAGCAAGAGACCCAGTACTTC. Translation gives CASSLWGQQETQYF.

In this sample, this clonotype turned up once. The rearrangement uses TRBV7-9 and TRBJ1-1, with no clear D. V was cut by 5 bases and J by 4 bases, with 8 bases left in between. The CDR3 has 12 residues. CDR1 and CDR2 from the germline V gene are SEHNR and FQNEAQ (reference sequence). Here the CDR3 DNA reads TGTGCCAGCAGCCGCATGAGCACTGAAGCTTTCTTT. This sequence encodes CASSRMSTEAFF.

The rearrangement links TRBV7-9 to TRBJ1-4; possibly TRBD1 for D (6 bases). The V end was cut by 1 base, the J end by 1 base, with 10 bases between. This CDR3 has 16 amino acids. Per the germline V gene, CDR1 is SEHNR and CDR2 is FQNEAQ (reference sequence). As DNA, the CDR3 is TGTGCCAGCAGCTTAGGGTTACAGGGAACTAATGAAAAACTGTTTTTT. Translation gives CASSLGLQGTNEKLFF. Together with reference TRBV7-9 and TRBJ1-4, the CDR3 gives the full variable domain: DTGVSQNPRHKITKRGQNVTFRCDPISEHNRLYWYRQTLGQGPEFLTYFQNEAQLEKSRLLSDRFSAERPKGSFSTLEIQRTEQGDSAMYLCASSLGLQGTNEKLFFGSGTQLSVL.

The chain recombines TRBV7-9 with TRBJ1-5; a possible D gene is TRBD1 (5 bases). This CDR3 contains 16 residues. Germline lookup yields CDR1 SEHNR and CDR2 FQNEAQ (reference sequence). The V end lost 4 bases, the J end lost 2 bases, and 15 bases lay between the germline ends. Here the CDR3 reads CASSSTEHRRNQPQHF. The DNA of the CDR3 is TGTGCCAGCAGCTCGACGGAGCACAGGCGCAATCAGCCCCAGCATTTT.

Notes on this clonotype: One end of the junction does not line up with germline, which may come from a read error. The chain combines TRBV5-1 with TRBJ2-1; D is uncertain. The CDR3 has 12 residues. Germline V CDR1 and CDR2: SGHRS, YFSETQ. CDR3 sequence (DNA): TGCGCCAGCAGCGTCCTAAGGAATGAGCGGTTCTTC. It specifies CASSVLRNERFF.

This clonotype was counted only a few times. The genes are TRBV20-1 and TRBJ2-5; 8 nucleotides match TRBD2. J gave up 3 bases and V 1 base, and 4 bases lay outside the gene matches. Germline-derived CDR1 and CDR2 are DFQATT and SNEGSKA (reference sequence). The CDR3 loop spans 14 amino acids. CDR3 protein: CSARVPLAEETQYF. The CDR3 DNA reads as TGCAGTGCTAGAGTTCCACTAGCGGAAGAGACCCAGTACTTC.

V is TRBV2 and J is TRBJ2-1; perhaps D is TRBD1 or TRBD2 (5 bases each). Germline loops: CDR1 SNHLY, CDR2 FYNNEI. This CDR3 spans 15 amino acids. Trimming stripped 6 bases from V and 9 bases from J, with 21 bases between. CDR3 loop: CASRQGAAGGSEQFF. In nucleotides, the CDR3 is TGTGCCAGCAGGCAAGGGGCGGCGGGCGGATCTGAGCAGTTCTTC. Filled out from reference TRBV2 and TRBJ2-1, the complete variable domain reads EPEVTQTPSHQVTQMGQEVILRCVPISNHLYFYWYRQILGQKVEFLVSFYNNEISEKSEIFDDQFSVERPDGSNFTLKIRSTKLEDSAMYFCASRQGAAGGSEQFFGPGTRLTVL.

This clonotype was seen ten or more times. Possible read error: a much larger clone is one base away. The rearrangement links TRBV7-2 to TRBJ2-7; D unclear. From germline, CDR1 is SGHTA and CDR2 FQGNSA. The V and J ends lost 1 base and 3 bases respectively, with 4 bases between them. The CDR3 is 12 residues long. CDR3 in amino acids: CASSLGFYEQYF. CDR3 DNA: TGTGCCAGCAGCTTAGGGTTCTACGAGCAGTACTTC.

The table lists this clonotype with a count of one. The rearrangement joins TRBV7-2 to TRBJ2-7; 8 bases align to TRBD1. This CDR3 has 14 residues. Germline loops: CDR1 SGHTA, CDR2 FQGNSA. V lost 5 bases and J lost 5; bases outside the gene matches: 8. The CDR3 nucleotides read TGTGCCAGCAGCCCAAAGACAGGGGCTAACGAGCAGTACTTC. Its translation is CASSPKTGANEQYF. The full variable domain, with the rest looked up from reference TRBV7-2 and TRBJ2-7, is GAGVSQSPSNKVTEKGKDVELRCDPISGHTALYWYRQSLGQGLEFLIYFQGNSAPDKSGLPSDRFSAERTGGSVSTLTIQRTQQEDSAVYLCASSPKTGANEQYFGPGTRLTVT.

This clonotype was seen only a few times. The genes are TRBV4-1 and TRBJ1-5, with 7 positions matching TRBD1. The CDR3 contains 14 residues. Trimming removed 1 base from V and 8 bases from J; junction bases left unmatched: 5. The germline V gene encodes CDR1 MGHRA and CDR2 YSYEKL. This chain's CDR3 is CASSQVTTGKPQHF. As DNA, the CDR3 is TGCGCCAGCAGCCAAGTAACGACAGGGAAGCCCCAGCATTTT.

V is TRBV7-9 and J is TRBJ2-4; perhaps TRBD1 as D (6 bases). V was cut by 1 base and J by 0 bases, with 10 bases left in between. Germline assignment: CDR1 SEHNR and CDR2 FQNEAQ (reference sequence). This CDR3 has 16 amino acids. CDR3 sequence: CASSLGGQLAKNIQYF. In DNA form, the CDR3 reads TGTGCCAGCAGCTTAGGGGGACAACTAGCCAAAAACATTCAGTACTTC.

This clonotype was counted only a few times. This chain connects TRBV25-1 to TRBJ2-3; 8 nucleotides line up with TRBD2. Germline CDR1 MGHDK, CDR2 SYGVNS. This CDR3 has 17 residues. The trim removed 5 bases at V and 2 bases at J, leaving 12 bases unmatched. CDR3 nucleotides: TGTGCCAGCAGTCCCACAGAGGATAGCGGGACCACAGATACGCAGTATTTT. Its translation is CASSPTEDSGTTDTQYF. Combining the CDR3 with reference TRBV25-1 and TRBJ2-3 gives the whole variable domain EADIYQTPRYLVIGTGKKITLECSQTMGHDKMYWYQQDPGMELHLIHYSYGVNSTEKGDLSSESTVSRIRTEHFPLTLESARPSHTSQYLCASSPTEDSGTTDTQYFGPGTRLTVL.

This clonotype was counted at least ten times. The chain links TRBV20-1 to TRBJ2-7; 13 nucleotides match TRBD2. Germline V gene sequence: CDR1 DFQATT, CDR2 SNEGSKA (reference sequence). V trimming: 6 bases; J trimming: 3 bases; junction bases outside the gene matches: 8. The CDR3 sequence is 15 residues long. CDR3 bases: TGCAGTGCCAGACTAGCGGGAGGTTCCTTCTACGAGCAGTACTTC. Amino acids: CSARLAGGSFYEQYF.

This clonotype was recorded a few times. The chain combines TRBV20-1 with TRBJ1-2; 8 nucleotides match TRBD1. The CDR3 length is 14 residues. The V segment lost 3 bases and the J segment 4 bases; nucleotides outside the gene matches: 7. The germline V gene has CDR1 DFQATT and CDR2 SNEGSKA (reference sequence). The CDR3 DNA sequence: TGCAGTGCTAGGAGGACAGGGAACTTCTATGGCTACACCTTC. The encoded protein is CSARRTGNFYGYTF.

The chain is built from TRBV25-1 and TRBJ2-3; 7 bases match TRBD2. The CDR3 sequence is 16 residues long. After removal of 1 base from V and 5 bases from J, the junction contained 9 bases not matched to a gene. The germline V gene encodes CDR1 MGHDK and CDR2 SYGVNS. CDR3 coding DNA: TGTGCCAGCAGTGAATTTGGCGGGAGTCGGGTAGATACGCAGTATTTT. Translation: CASSEFGGSRVDTQYF.

The chain employs TRBV5-6 and TRBJ1-4, with D uncertain. The CDR3 is 14 amino acids. V lost 2 bases and J lost 0, with 5 bases in between. Looked up from germline, CDR1 is SGHDT and CDR2 is YYEEEE. CDR3 residues: CASSFVATNEKLFF. The CDR3, as DNA: TGTGCCAGCAGCTTTGTGGCAACTAATGAAAAACTGTTTTTT.

The sample holds a few counts of this clonotype. This chain connects TRBV15 to TRBJ2-5; D gene ambiguous. Trimming took 0 bases from V and 5 from J, leaving 16 bases between them. Germline CDR1 LNHNV, CDR2 YYDKDF (reference sequence). This CDR3 is 16 amino acids long. CDR3 DNA: TGTGCCACCAGCAGAGATGTAAGAGACGCCGTTGAGACCCAGTACTTC. It codes for CATSRDVRDAVETQYF.

This sequence joins TRBV29-1 and TRBJ1-1; TRBD1 matches 7 bases. The CDR3 has 10 residues. Germline trimming cut 4 bases from V and 10 bases from J; bases unmatched to any gene: 3. Per germline, CDR1 SQVTM and CDR2 ANQGSEA. Here the CDR3 reads CSVVTGRAFF. DNA for the CDR3: TGCAGCGTTGTGACAGGGCGAGCTTTCTTT.

The rearrangement links TRBV12-3 or TRBV12-4 to TRBJ2-5; D might be TRBD2 (6 bases). Trimming stripped 8 bases from V and 4 bases from J, with 14 bases between. CDR3 length: 13 residues. The CDR3 nucleotides read TGTGCCAGCTGTACGGGCGGGGCAGAGACCCAGTACTTC. Its protein is CASCTGGAETQYF.

Comments on this clonotype: One end of the junction fails to match germline, which may point to a read error. The CDR3 sequence: CSASGTGAVYGYTF. The CDR3 bases are TGCAGCGCTAGCGGAACAGGGGCTGTCTATGGCTACACCTTC. The rearrangement uses TRBV20-1 and TRBJ1-2; 7 positions match TRBD1. The CDR3 contains 14 residues. The germline gives CDR1 DFQATT, CDR2 SNEGSKA (reference sequence).

This clonotype has a count of ten or more. This chain connects TRBV20-1 to TRBJ2-7; D may correspond to TRBD1 or TRBD2 (5 bases each). Germline V CDR1 and CDR2: DFQATT, SNEGSKA (reference sequence). Trimming left V 2 bases short and J 2 bases short, with 10 bases between. The CDR3 length is 13 residues. The CDR3 region has the DNA TGCAGTGCTAGACGGGACGGAGCCTACGAGCAGTACTTC. Protein sequence: CSARRDGAYEQYF.

This chain joins TRBV3-1 and TRBJ2-5, with D perhaps TRBD2 (6 bases). The CDR3 contains 15 residues. CDR1 and CDR2 from the germline V gene are LGHDT and YNNKEL (reference sequence). With 1 base removed from V and 6 bases from J, the gap between germline ends came to 15 bases. The DNA for the CDR3 is TGTGCCAGCAGCCAAGGGGGGGTTTTGGTGCAGACCCAGTACTTC. It encodes CASSQGGVLVQTQYF.

A note on this clonotype: Germline and junction disagree at one end, which may indicate a read error. V gene TRBV12-3 or TRBV12-4 combines with J gene TRBJ2-7; TRBD1 agrees at 9 bases. The CDR3 runs to 14 residues. The CDR3 DNA reads as TGTGCCAGCAGTATTGGACAGGGGAGTTACGAGAAGTACTTC. As protein: CASSIGQGSYEKYF.

A word on this clonotype: Its ends do not fully match the called genes, so a read error is possible. This chain links TRBV4-1 with TRBJ2-3; 10 bases match TRBD2. This CDR3 spans 15 amino acids. The germline gives CDR1 MGHRA, CDR2 YSYEKL. This CDR3 is CASSQSGGGTDTQYF. CDR3 in DNA: TGTGCCAGCAGTCAAAGCGGGGGGGGCACAGATACGCAGTATTTT.

This clonotype was found a few times. The chain recombines TRBV29-1 with TRBJ2-5; D might be TRBD1 (5 bases). V lost 3 bases, J lost 2 bases, and 13 bases lay in between. Per the germline V gene, CDR1 is SQVTM and CDR2 is ANQGSEA. CDR3 length: 14 amino acids. DNA of the CDR3: TGCAGCGTTGAGCATCTGACAGAGCAAGAGACCCAGTACTTC. It yields the protein CSVEHLTEQETQYF.

DNA of the CDR3: TGTGCTTCTCTTGGAGGGGACAGGCCATGGGAGACCCAGTACTTC. The encoded protein is CASLGGDRPWETQYF. V is TRBV2 and J is TRBJ2-5; TRBD1 aligns across 8 bases. CDR3 length: 15 residues. From germline, CDR1 is SNHLY and CDR2 FYNNEI.

V gene TRBV20-1 combines with J gene TRBJ1-2, with D unresolved. The CDR3 consists of 12 residues. CDR1 and CDR2 from the germline V gene are DFQATT and SNEGSKA (reference sequence). Deletions cut 0 bases from V and 8 bases from J, with 10 bases between. CDR3 residues: CSARDQSPGYTF. As DNA, the CDR3 is TGCAGTGCTAGAGATCAGAGCCCGGGCTACACCTTC.

This clonotype was observed a few times. The chain carries TRBV27 and TRBJ2-3; the D gene is possibly TRBD2 (6 bases). Trimming cost V 9 bases and J 4 bases, with 11 bases left between them. The CDR3 is made up of 12 amino acids. Germline V gene lookup returns CDR1 MNHEY and CDR2 SMNVEV (reference sequence). The CDR3 region has the DNA TGTGCCAGTAGGCGGGGTCCAGATACGCAGTATTTT. It translates to CASRRGPDTQYF.

This clonotype was recorded a few times. At one of its ends the junction is not consistent with the germline gene, which may arise from a read error. The chain's CDR3 is CASSLGHANSYEQYF. The CDR3 DNA follows: TGTGCCAGCAGTTTAGGACACGCGAACTCCTACGAGCAGTACTTC. This sequence joins TRBV13 and TRBJ2-7, with D maybe TRBD1 (5 bases). This CDR3 comprises 15 residues. Per germline, CDR1 PRHDT and CDR2 FYEKMQ (reference sequence).

The V gene is TRBV7-2, the J gene TRBJ2-5, with 7 positions matching TRBD1. Germline CDR1 is SGHTA and CDR2 is FQGNSA. J gave up 5 bases and V 2 bases, and 5 bases lay outside the gene matches. This CDR3 is built from 14 residues. Here the CDR3 reads CASSLQGERETQYF. The CDR3 DNA is TGTGCCAGCAGCTTACAGGGGGAGAGGGAGACCCAGTACTTC.

The chain combines TRBV29-1 with TRBJ2-7, with a tentative D call TRBD1 (6 bases). The germline CDR1 and CDR2 sequences are SQVTM and ANQGSEA. Trimming cost V 2 bases and J 1 base, with 12 bases left between them. The CDR3 covers 14 residues. The CDR3 DNA is TGCAGCGTTGAAAACAGGGAATTGTCCTACGAGCAGTACTTC. It specifies CSVENRELSYEQYF.

The V gene is TRBV3-1, the J gene TRBJ2-5, with a tentative D call TRBD2 (6 bases). The J call is in doubt because the DNA end fits TRBJ2-7 better. CDR3 length: 13 amino acids. Per germline, CDR1 LGHDT and CDR2 YNNKEL (reference sequence). This chain's CDR3 is CASSQEGEDEQYF. The CDR3 DNA reads TGTGCCAGCAGCCAAGAAGGGGAGGACGAGCAGTACTTC.